This paragraph covers one T cell receptor beta chain sequence. Participant-given clinical history determined each cohort assignment. This sample was included in a study of blood T cell repertoires in COVID-19. The assay was immunoSEQ multiplex PCR, and TCRdb's table has in-frame clones only and misses some. The sample contains roughly 330,000 clones, 70% to 90% of which appear only once. The CDR3 consists of 14 residues. Trimming removed 3 bases from V and 2 bases from J, with 11 bases in between. CDR1 is MDHEN and CDR2 is SYDVKM in the germline V gene. The sample consisted of PBMCs or T cells enriched from blood (not recorded which). The TCR sequence derives from a woman in her twenties or thirties who had recovered from COVID-19. The chain recombines TRBV28 with TRBJ2-7, with D perhaps matching TRBD2 (5 bases). The CDR3 DNA is TGTGCCAGCAGTTTGCCGGGGTCTCCCTACGAGCAGTACTTC. Its protein product is CASSLPGSPYEQYF.